This TCR beta chain was captured by sequencing in a study of blood T cell repertoires in COVID-19. The CDR3 extends over 14 amino acids. CDR1 is SGHTA, CDR2 FQGNSA, per germline. Between the trimmed V and J ends, which lost 1 base and 5 bases, there was a span of 11 bases. Clones were sequenced by immunoSEQ multiplex PCR, and TCRdb holds only the in-frame ones, with some missing. The sample shows more than 150,000 clones, around 87% of them seen only once. Material for sequencing was peripheral blood. The sequence was obtained from a middle-aged man with active or convalescent COVID-19. The rearrangement joins TRBV7-2 to TRBJ2-5; no reliable D call. The CDR3 protein is CASSLDLSRETQYF. The CDR3 DNA sequence: TGTGCCAGCAGCTTAGACCTGTCCAGGGAGACCCAGTACTTC. Full variable domain (remainder filled in from reference TRBV7-2 and TRBJ2-5): GAGVSQSPSNKVTEKGKDVELRCDPISGHTALYWYRQSLGQGLEFLIYFQGNSAPDKSGLPSDRFSAERTGGSVSTLTIQRTQQEDSAVYLCASSLDLSRETQYFGPGTRLLVL.